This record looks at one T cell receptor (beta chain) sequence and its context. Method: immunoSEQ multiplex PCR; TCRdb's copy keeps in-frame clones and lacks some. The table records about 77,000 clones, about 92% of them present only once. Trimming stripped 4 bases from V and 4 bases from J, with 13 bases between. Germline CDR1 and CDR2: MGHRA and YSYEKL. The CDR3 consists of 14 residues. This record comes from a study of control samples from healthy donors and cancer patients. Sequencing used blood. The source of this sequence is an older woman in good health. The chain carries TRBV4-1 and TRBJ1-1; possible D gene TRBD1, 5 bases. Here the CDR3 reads CASSPGAGGTEAFF. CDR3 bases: TGCGCCAGCAGCCCTGGGGCGGGGGGCACTGAAGCTTTCTTT.